The rows below give T cell receptor beta chains drawn from one sample of a study of shared clonotypes between healthy human individuals. Method: immunoSEQ multiplex PCR; TCRdb's copy keeps in-frame clones and lacks some. The table has a few million clones, just over 90% seen once. Specimen: naive CD4+ T cells sorted from blood. The receptors were sampled from a man between 18 and 35 years old in good health. Each CDR3 is given with its conserved first and last residue. Fields, in order: clone size, V gene, D gene, CDR3 protein. D genes are given only for firm matches. Clone size is stated in some rows and not others, as once, few, many or a class when expanded.

clone_size: NA; v_call: TRBV6-5; d_call: NA; cdr3_aa: CASSYSVPAATYEQYF
clone_size: once; v_call: TRBV15; d_call: NA; cdr3_aa: CATSRREGHRYGYTF
clone_size: few; v_call: TRBV6-6; d_call: TRBD1; cdr3_aa: CASSRQGPTGAFF
clone_size: NA; v_call: TRBV11-3; d_call: NA; cdr3_aa: CASSLDGWNEQFF
clone_size: once; v_call: TRBV7-8; d_call: TRBD2; cdr3_aa: CASSFTGGPSTDTQYF
clone_size: NA; v_call: TRBV11-3; d_call: NA; cdr3_aa: CASSLDAGNTIYF
clone_size: NA; v_call: TRBV5-4; d_call: TRBD1; cdr3_aa: CASSLRDSQETQYF
clone_size: NA; v_call: TRBV18; d_call: TRBD2; cdr3_aa: CASSRTSGSETQYF
clone_size: NA; v_call: TRBV30; d_call: NA; cdr3_aa: CAWSVRVANTEAFF
clone_size: NA; v_call: TRBV28; d_call: TRBD1; cdr3_aa: CASSLVHRGNEQYF
clone_size: NA; v_call: TRBV6-1; d_call: NA; cdr3_aa: CASSETLAGSAYEQYF
clone_size: NA; v_call: TRBV7-9; d_call: TRBD1; cdr3_aa: CASSSDRDNSPLHF
clone_size: NA; v_call: TRBV19; d_call: TRBD1; cdr3_aa: CASRSDRANYGYTF
clone_size: NA; v_call: TRBV25-1; d_call: TRBD1; cdr3_aa: CASSPGQGANQPQHF
clone_size: NA; v_call: TRBV25-1; d_call: NA; cdr3_aa: CASSDLGEVGDTQYF
clone_size: NA; v_call: TRBV10-3; d_call: NA; cdr3_aa: CAISASTGNYEQYF
clone_size: NA; v_call: TRBV27; d_call: NA; cdr3_aa: CASSFLGAGRSSYEQYF
clone_size: NA; v_call: TRBV2; d_call: NA; cdr3_aa: CASSEGGNTIYF
clone_size: NA; v_call: TRBV29-1; d_call: TRBD1; cdr3_aa: CSDTGQGSPTAEAFF
clone_size: NA; v_call: TRBV7-9; d_call: NA; cdr3_aa: CASSWPGSGNTIYF
clone_size: NA; v_call: TRBV7-3; d_call: TRBD2; cdr3_aa: CASSLGGGRGETQYF
clone_size: NA; v_call: TRBV2; d_call: NA; cdr3_aa: CASGSTGNDYGYTF
clone_size: NA; v_call: TRBV6-1; d_call: NA; cdr3_aa: CASSINQPQHF
clone_size: NA; v_call: TRBV28; d_call: NA; cdr3_aa: CASSNQGIGSYEQYF
clone_size: NA; v_call: TRBV6-5; d_call: TRBD2; cdr3_aa: CASSYLARGGRELFF
clone_size: once; v_call: TRBV19; d_call: NA; cdr3_aa: CASGSSTDTQYF
clone_size: NA; v_call: TRBV19; d_call: NA; cdr3_aa: CASEWGQASNQPQHF
clone_size: NA; v_call: TRBV19; d_call: NA; cdr3_aa: CASSPGPRIMAGANVLTF
clone_size: many; v_call: TRBV19; d_call: NA; cdr3_aa: CASSILFGETQYF
clone_size: NA; v_call: TRBV11-3; d_call: NA; cdr3_aa: CASSQGGNEQFF
clone_size: NA; v_call: TRBV9; d_call: NA; cdr3_aa: CASSVAPGAAEAFF
clone_size: NA; v_call: TRBV6-5; d_call: NA; cdr3_aa: CASWPRGNTEAFF